Presented here are 11 T cell receptor beta chains from one specimen sequenced in a study of blood T cell repertoires in COVID-19. TCRdb's table, derived via immunoSEQ multiplex PCR, lists solely in-frame clones and lacks some. The table lists more than 65,000 clones, about 80% of them singletons, with 35% in the top ten. Input material: peripheral blood. These receptors were collected from a woman in her 70s with acute or convalescent COVID-19.

With respect to this clone: An end of the junction differs from the germline gene, which may be a read error. The chain carries TRBV6-1 and TRBJ1-2; 8 bases align to TRBD1. Germline loops: CDR1 MNHNS, CDR2 SASEGT. The CDR3 spans 15 residues. Here the CDR3 DNA reads TGTGCCAGCAGTAAAGCGGACAGGGCGTCGGGCGGCTACACCTTC. This translates into CASSKADRASGGYTF.

This chain connects TRBV7-2 to TRBJ1-2; possible D gene TRBD1, 5 bases. CDR1 SGHTA and CDR2 FQGNSA come from the germline V gene. The germline V and J ends were trimmed by 2 bases and 2 bases, with 12 bases remaining between them. The CDR3 is 15 residues long. CDR3 coding DNA: TGTGCCAGCAGCTTAAACGGGGGTATGAACTATGGCTACACCTTC. Protein product: CASSLNGGMNYGYTF.

This clone appeared once. V and J are TRBV19 and TRBJ1-5, with unresolved D. CDR1 LNHDA and CDR2 SQIVND come from the germline V gene (reference sequence). This CDR3 comprises 16 residues. V lost 2 bases, J lost 2 bases, and 13 bases lay in between. CDR3 sequence reads: CASSIMRDGGNQPQHF. The DNA of the CDR3 is TGTGCCAGTAGTATAATGAGGGATGGAGGCAATCAGCCCCAGCATTTT.

The chain joins TRBV27 to TRBJ1-1; D perhaps matches TRBD1 (5 bases). The germline V gene has CDR1 MNHEY and CDR2 SMNVEV (reference sequence). Trimming removed 5 bases at V and 0 bases at J, with 13 bases between. The CDR3 loop spans 15 amino acids. The CDR3 sequence: CASSRAGIMNTEAFF. The CDR3 region has the DNA TGTGCCAGCAGTCGGGCAGGGATCATGAACACTGAAGCTTTCTTT.

This chain joins TRBV24-1 and TRBJ1-2; TRBD1 agrees at 8 bases. Trimming removed 5 bases from V and 2 bases from J; junction bases left unmatched: 0. Germline lookup yields CDR1 KGHDR and CDR2 SFDVKD. The CDR3 is 13 amino acids. CDR3 sequence: CATSGTGNYGYTF. The CDR3, as DNA: TGTGCCACCAGTGGGACAGGGAACTATGGCTACACCTTC.

The CDR3, as DNA: TGCGCCAGCAGCCAAGATGCGGGACTAGCGGTCCACACAGATACGCAGTATTTT. As protein: CASSQDAGLAVHTDTQYF. The V call is TRBV4-3, the J call TRBJ2-3; 11 bases are shared with TRBD2. Germline V gene sequence: CDR1 LGHNA, CDR2 YSLEER. The CDR3 is 18 residues long. The V gene end was trimmed by 0 bases and the J gene end by 2 bases; junction bases not matched to a gene: 7.

This chain links TRBV19 with TRBJ1-5, with D tentatively TRBD1 (5 bases). The V end lost 5 bases, the J end lost 5 bases, and 10 bases lay between the germline ends. In germline, CDR1 is LNHDA, CDR2 SQIVND (reference sequence). The CDR3 runs to 13 residues. This chain's CDR3 is CASSAQGYQPQHF. For the CDR3, the DNA is TGTGCCAGTAGTGCTCAGGGATATCAGCCCCAGCATTTT.

This clone was observed a handful of times. The chain is built from TRBV5-4 and TRBJ1-3; D may be TRBD1 (6 bases). Trimming took 2 bases from V and 4 from J, leaving 10 bases between them. The CDR3 has 14 amino acids. Per the germline V gene, CDR1 is SGHNT and CDR2 is YYREEE (reference sequence). CDR3 protein: CASSFRGQGNTIYF. CDR3 DNA sequence: TGTGCCAGCAGCTTTAGGGGACAAGGAAACACCATATATTTT.

J is TRBJ1-3 and V is TRBV18; D call uncertain. Germline V gene data show CDR1 as KGHSH and CDR2 as LQKENI. V was cut by 6 bases and J by 0 bases, with 18 bases left in between. This CDR3 comprises 17 residues. The CDR3 protein is CASSDLHGASSGNTIYF. For the CDR3, the DNA is TGTGCCAGCTCTGACTTACACGGCGCGAGCTCTGGAAACACCATATATTTT.

This rearrangement joins TRBV6-6 to TRBJ2-2, with D possibly matching TRBD2 (5 bases). The germline V and J ends were trimmed by 5 bases and 5 bases, with 9 bases remaining between them. The CDR3 runs to 13 residues. The germline CDR1 and CDR2 sequences are MNHNY and SVGAGI (reference sequence). In nucleotides, the CDR3 is TGTGCCAGCAGTCCACGAGGGACCGGGGAGCTGTTTTTT. Its translation: CASSPRGTGELFF.

The chain recombines TRBV9 with TRBJ1-1; D may be TRBD1 (6 bases). Looked up from germline, CDR1 is SGDLS and CDR2 is YYNGEE. The length of the CDR3 is 15 residues. Trimming took off 7 bases at V and 1 base at J, with 17 bases between the two ends. CDR3 bases: TGTGCCAGCGGCCCCGTGGGGGCAAGGAACACTGAAGCTTTCTTT. Translating it yields CASGPVGARNTEAFF.